A single sample is the source of the 30 T cell receptor beta chains below, sequenced in a study of identical twins. MiXCR, run by TCRdb on the 5' RACE reads, gives a single entry per CDR3 protein. Of under 400,000 distinct CDR3 sequences in the sample, 9% to 10% were seen once. Sequencing input: naive T cells sorted from blood. The receptors were sampled from a woman between 45 and 60 years old in good health.

The sample holds a few counts of this clonotype. The chain couples TRBV12-3 or TRBV12-4 to TRBJ2-1, with TRBD2 matching over 14 bases. The CDR3 totals 18 residues. Trimming took 5 bases from V and 1 from J; bases not matched to a gene: 7. The chain's CDR3 is CASSETSGRAGSYNEQFF. The CDR3 nucleotides are TGTGCCAGCAGTGAGACTAGCGGGAGGGCGGGGTCCTACAATGAGCAGTTCTTC.

This clonotype showed up just a few times. The chain recombines TRBV15 with TRBJ1-5, with TRBD1 matching over 7 bases. V lost 7 bases to trimming and J lost 7 bases; unmatched junction nucleotides: 7. The CDR3 consists of 13 residues. Germline V gene sequence: CDR1 LNHNV, CDR2 YYDKDF (reference sequence). CDR3 nucleotide sequence: TGTGCCACCACCGACAGGGCTGGCCAGCCCCAGCATTTT. It specifies CATTDRAGQPQHF.

This clonotype was detected a few times. The rearrangement uses TRBV4-1 and TRBJ1-2, with 7 positions matching TRBD1. Germline V CDR1 and CDR2: MGHRA, YSYEKL. The CDR3 has 13 amino acids. Trimming at V came to 4 bases and at J to 6 bases, leaving 5 bases not matched to a gene. The CDR3 bases are TGCGCCAGCAGCCCGACAGGGTTCGATGGCTACACCTTC. Protein product: CASSPTGFDGYTF.

This clonotype was observed many times. This sequence joins TRBV10-3 and TRBJ2-7; 7 nucleotides match TRBD2. The CDR3 sequence is 18 residues long. Germline loops: CDR1 ENHRY, CDR2 SYGVKD. The V and J ends lost 0 bases and 2 bases, in that order; junction bases with no gene match: 13. In nucleotides, the CDR3 is TGTGCCATCAGTGAGTCGTCAGGGTGGATAGCGGGTACCTACGAGCAGTACTTC. Its translation is CAISESSGWIAGTYEQYF.

The V call is TRBV7-9, the J call TRBJ2-6; D is perhaps TRBD1 (5 bases). The V gene lost 4 bases and the J gene lost 1 base, with 11 bases spanning the gap. The CDR3 contains 16 residues. In germline, CDR1 is SEHNR, CDR2 FQNEAQ (reference sequence). This CDR3 reads CASSSKGYSGANVLTF. CDR3 nucleotides: TGTGCCAGCAGCTCGAAGGGGTATTCTGGGGCCAACGTCCTGACTTTC.

This clonotype was seen many times. This chain links TRBV9 with TRBJ2-2, with D uncertain. Per germline, CDR1 SGDLS and CDR2 YYNGEE. The CDR3 spans 17 residues. The V end lost 1 base, the J end lost 0 bases, and 13 bases lay between the germline ends. CDR3 nucleotides: TGTGCCAGCAGCGTATCTCGGCGGTTCGCGAACACCGGGGAGCTGTTTTTT. This gives the protein CASSVSRRFANTGELFF.

The J gene is TRBJ2-2, the V gene TRBV3-1, with 8 bases aligning to TRBD1. The V gene end was trimmed by 5 bases and the J gene end by 4 bases; junction bases not matched to a gene: 9. Germline lookup yields CDR1 LGHDT and CDR2 YNNKEL (reference sequence). The CDR3 has 16 residues. The CDR3 DNA reads as TGTGCCAGCAGCGAATTTAACAGGGGGAGCACCGGGGAGCTGTTTTTT. It translates to CASSEFNRGSTGELFF.

The chain carries TRBV7-2 and TRBJ2-1; perhaps TRBD2 as D (6 bases). This CDR3 is 16 amino acids long. CDR1 and CDR2 (germline): SGHTA, FQGNSA. V lost 3 bases to trimming and J lost 6 bases, with 18 bases between them. The CDR3 DNA reads TGTGCCAGCAGCTTTGCCCCAACCGGGACTTCCAATGAGCAGTTCTTC. It codes for CASSFAPTGTSNEQFF.

This clonotype was observed many times. The gene calls are TRBV12-3 or TRBV12-4 and TRBJ2-7; a weak D match, TRBD1 (6 bases). The CDR3 is 12 residues long. V lost 8 bases and J 6 bases, leaving 14 bases between the germline ends. The CDR3 DNA reads as TGTGCCAGCCAGGGCGCAGGGGTCGAGCAGTACTTC. The encoded protein is CASQGAGVEQYF.

This clonotype was found many times. The J gene is TRBJ1-6, the V gene TRBV4-1; perhaps TRBD1 as D (5 bases). CDR1 is MGHRA and CDR2 is YSYEKL in the germline V gene. V lost 4 bases to trimming and J lost 15 bases, with 13 bases between them. This CDR3 spans 12 amino acids. In DNA form, the CDR3 reads TGCGCCAGCAGCCCGACAGCCGGACGCCTCCACTTT. It encodes CASSPTAGRLHF.

V usage is TRBV10-3 and J usage is TRBJ1-4; possible D gene TRBD1, 6 bases. The CDR3 covers 14 residues. Trimming pared 8 bases from V and 8 bases from J, leaving 18 bases between. CDR1 and CDR2 from the germline V gene are ENHRY and SYGVKD. The CDR3 DNA reads as TGTGCCATCTCCGCGGGCTTTAGGGGGGAAAAACTGTTTTTT. It codes for CAISAGFRGEKLFF.

The chain employs TRBV4-1 and TRBJ2-5; D gene ambiguous. V shed 4 bases and J shed 5 bases, with 20 bases lying between them. This CDR3 has 16 amino acids. Germline CDR1 and CDR2: MGHRA and YSYEKL. The chain's CDR3 is CASSRTFRLLRETQYF. The DNA of the CDR3 is TGCGCCAGCAGCCGTACTTTTCGACTGCTCCGGGAGACCCAGTACTTC.

This chain joins TRBV20-1 and TRBJ2-7; 12 bases fit TRBD2. Germline V gene sequence: CDR1 DFQATT, CDR2 SNEGSKA (reference sequence). There are 14 residues in the CDR3. The J segment lost 2 bases and the V segment lost 5 bases, leaving 4 bases of the junction unmatched. CDR3 protein: CSAATSGRPYEQYV. CDR3 sequence (DNA): TGCAGTGCTGCGACTAGCGGGAGACCCTACGAGCAGTACGTC.

This clonotype has more than one count but fewer than ten. The chain couples TRBV7-9 to TRBJ1-4; unclear D gene. The ends were cut back, 2 bases at V and 4 bases at J, with 14 bases in the middle. CDR3 length: 16 residues. Germline CDR1 SEHNR, CDR2 FQNEAQ (reference sequence). CDR3 amino acids: CASSLWAGRGNEKLFF. The CDR3 DNA follows: TGTGCCAGCAGCTTATGGGCGGGCCGAGGTAATGAAAAACTGTTTTTT.

The rearrangement links TRBV5-1 to TRBJ2-1, with D possibly being TRBD1 or TRBD2 (7 bases each). Germline CDR1 and CDR2: SGHRS and YFSETQ. The V end was cut by 0 bases, the J end by 8 bases, with 12 bases between. There are 14 residues in the CDR3. This CDR3 reads CASSLARGGDEQFF. CDR3 nucleotides: TGCGCCAGCAGCTTGGCCAGGGGGGGCGATGAGCAGTTCTTC.

The genes are TRBV7-2 and TRBJ2-3, with 11 bases matching TRBD2. This CDR3 is built from 15 residues. V lost 4 bases, J lost 6 bases, and 6 bases stayed unmatched. CDR1 is SGHTA and CDR2 is FQGNSA in the germline V gene. The CDR3 coding sequence is TGTGCCAGCAGCTCCTCGGGACTAGCGGTGGATACGCAGTATTTT. It codes for CASSSSGLAVDTQYF.

The table lists this clonotype with many counts. The chain employs TRBV27 and TRBJ2-2; D not resolved. This CDR3 has 12 amino acids. Germline CDR1 MNHEY, CDR2 SMNVEV (reference sequence). V was trimmed by 8 bases and J by 5 bases, leaving 9 bases between them. This CDR3 is CASSFLTGELFF. CDR3 nucleotide sequence: TGTGCCAGCTCCTTCCTTACCGGGGAGCTGTTTTTT.

In this sample, this clonotype turned up a few times. The chain links TRBV11-1 to TRBJ2-4; perhaps D is TRBD1 or TRBD2 (5 bases each). V lost 5 bases to trimming and J lost 7 bases, with 15 bases between them. The germline V gene encodes CDR1 SGHAT and CDR2 FQDESV (reference sequence). The CDR3 runs 14 residues. CDR3: CASSPGASTNIQYF. CDR3 nucleotide sequence: TGTGCCAGCAGCCCCGGGGCCTCCACGAACATTCAGTACTTC.

This clonotype was counted between two and nine times. V usage is TRBV7-6 and J usage is TRBJ2-3; unclear D gene. The CDR3 runs to 16 residues. The germline gives CDR1 SGHVS, CDR2 FNYEAQ. Trimming stripped 2 bases from V and 0 bases from J, with 12 bases between. CDR3 amino acids: CASSLNGAASTDTQYF. CDR3 nucleotide sequence: TGTGCCAGCAGCTTAAACGGCGCGGCCAGCACAGATACGCAGTATTTT.

This clonotype showed up just a few times. The V gene is TRBV7-9, the J gene TRBJ1-3; D might be TRBD1 (5 bases). The CDR3 contains 16 residues. Germline lookup yields CDR1 SEHNR and CDR2 FQNEAQ (reference sequence). The V gene lost 5 bases and the J gene lost 1 base, with 15 bases spanning the gap. CDR3 coding DNA: TGTGCCAGCAGCGACGGGGGGATAGAGTCTGGAAACACCATATATTTT. Translating it yields CASSDGGIESGNTIYF.

This clonotype has just a few counts. The genes are TRBV6-1 and TRBJ2-7, with 8 bases identical to TRBD2. The length of the CDR3 is 15 residues. With V trimmed by 4 bases and J by 0 bases, 5 bases remained unmatched. From germline, CDR1 is MNHNS and CDR2 SASEGT. CDR3 region: CASSVSGSNSYEQYV. The DNA for the CDR3 is TGTGCCAGCAGTGTAAGCGGGAGTAACTCCTACGAGCAGTACGTC.

This clonotype was counted between two and nine times. V is TRBV20-1 and J is TRBJ1-4; 7 bases agree with TRBD1. This CDR3 region has 14 residues. Germline CDR1 is DFQATT and CDR2 is SNEGSKA (reference sequence). J gave up 8 bases and V 3 bases, and 9 bases lay outside the gene matches. The CDR3 loop is CSARAGDSFEKLFF. The CDR3 region has the DNA TGCAGTGCTAGGGCCGGGGACAGCTTCGAAAAACTGTTTTTT.

The V and J genes are TRBV20-1 and TRBJ2-3; 15 bases are a match to TRBD2. Germline CDR1 reads DFQATT; CDR2 reads SNEGSKA (reference sequence). CDR3 length: 19 residues. The V gene end was trimmed by 3 bases and the J gene end by 2 bases; junction bases not matched to a gene: 12. This chain's CDR3 is CSARAPGLAGGVPTDTQYF. The CDR3 DNA sequence: TGCAGTGCTAGGGCCCCGGGACTAGCGGGAGGCGTACCCACAGATACGCAGTATTTT.

The table lists this clonotype with a few counts. The V call is TRBV5-1, the J call TRBJ2-7; D not certain. Trimming took 7 bases from V and 4 from J, leaving 15 bases between them. The germline V gene encodes CDR1 SGHRS and CDR2 YFSETQ. This CDR3 spans 13 amino acids. CDR3 sequence (DNA): TGCGCCAGCCGAAGGGCGCAGGAGTACGAGCAGTACTTC. Amino acid sequence: CASRRAQEYEQYF.

The J gene is TRBJ2-3, the V gene TRBV6-5; the match to TRBD1 covers 8 bases. Germline V gene sequence: CDR1 MNHEY, CDR2 SVGAGI. The CDR3 length is 15 residues. Trimming at V came to 4 bases and at J to 6 bases, leaving 9 bases not matched to a gene. The CDR3 loop reads CASSSTDRVRDTQYF. The CDR3 DNA reads TGTGCCAGCAGTTCGACGGACAGGGTTCGGGATACGCAGTATTTT.

The rearrangement uses TRBV19 and TRBJ2-1; D unclear. Between the trimmed V and J ends, which lost 3 bases and 2 bases, there was a span of 8 bases. Germline CDR1 reads LNHDA; CDR2 reads SQIVND (reference sequence). CDR3 length: 14 residues. The CDR3 loop reads CASSIGRTYNEQFF. CDR3 coding DNA: TGTGCCAGTAGTATCGGACGAACCTACAATGAGCAGTTCTTC. The full variable domain, rest sourced from reference TRBV19 and TRBJ2-1, is DGGITQSPKYLFRKEGQNVTLSCEQNLNHDAMYWYRQDPGQGLRLIYYSQIVNDFQKGDIAEGYSVSREKKESFPLTVTSAQKNPTAFYLCASSIGRTYNEQFFGPGTRLTVL.

This clonotype showed up many times. The genes are TRBV29-1 and TRBJ2-3; D gene unclear. Germline CDR1 and CDR2: SQVTM and ANQGSEA. This CDR3 contains 14 residues. The V and J ends lost 8 bases and 9 bases respectively, with 24 bases between them. CDR3: CSIKEDPRVGTQYF. The CDR3 nucleotides are TGCAGCATAAAAGAGGACCCCCGCGTTGGGACGCAGTATTTT.

In its sample, this clonotype was seen a few times. The chain couples TRBV5-1 to TRBJ2-1; 10 bases align to TRBD2. The CDR3 spans 15 residues. Trimming took 4 bases from V and 9 from J; bases not matched to a gene: 10. Germline CDR1 reads SGHRS; CDR2 reads YFSETQ. CDR3 coding DNA: TGCGCCAGCAGCGTAACTCTAGCGGGAGAAATTGAGCAGTTCTTC. This codes for CASSVTLAGEIEQFF.

This clonotype was counted between two and nine times. DNA for the CDR3: TGCAGCGTTGAAGACCCGTGGTCTAGCGGGAGGAATGAGCAGTTCTTC. Protein sequence: CSVEDPWSSGRNEQFF. The J gene is TRBJ2-1, the V gene TRBV29-1; 11 bases are a match to TRBD2. The germline CDR1 and CDR2 sequences are SQVTM and ANQGSEA. Trimming removed 0 bases from V and 7 bases from J; junction bases left unmatched: 8. The CDR3 length is 16 residues.

This clonotype was recorded a few times. The chain uses TRBV24-1 and TRBJ2-1, with 9 positions matching TRBD2. Trimming removed 10 bases from V and 8 bases from J; junction bases left unmatched: 8. The CDR3 consists of 13 residues. Germline loops: CDR1 KGHDR, CDR2 SFDVKD. The CDR3 loop reads CATVAGEGDEQFF. The CDR3 nucleotides read TGTGCCACTGTAGCGGGAGAAGGCGATGAGCAGTTCTTC.